Given below is one TCR beta chain in context. The table came from immunoSEQ multiplex PCR; TCRdb's copy has only in-frame clones and leaves some out. The data hold about 11,000 clones, with around 71% observed a single time. Seattle-derived patients entered the study during active infection and were followed longitudinally. The CDR3 is 12 amino acids. CDR1 SGHAT and CDR2 FQNNGV come from the germline V gene. The junction had 3 bases not matched to a gene; V was cut back by 3 bases and J by 11 bases. The data are from a study of blood T cell repertoires in COVID-19. In the study overall: Sources were T cells, B-cell-depleted T cells, or PBMCs; the material itself was cDNA or gDNA.

The source is a man in his fifties or sixties with COVID-19, enrolled during active disease. The chain is built from TRBV11-2 and TRBJ2-1, with 8 bases aligning to TRBD1. The source material was peripheral blood. CDR3 DNA sequence: TGTGCCAGCAGCTTCGTCAGGGGGCAGCAGTTCTTC. Its protein product is CASSFVRGQQFF.